What follows are 29 T cell receptor beta chains derived from one specimen sequenced in a study of cytomegalovirus exposure and HLA in healthy donors. The PCR had 60 Vbeta and 13 Jbeta primers. The method was immunoSEQ multiplex PCR; TCRdb's version includes in-frame clones alone and lacks a portion of them. The sample lists 120,000 to 150,000 clones, about 64% seen once, with about 3% in the top ten. The sample comprised PBMCs. Source of these receptors: a woman aged 25 to 39 in good health and CMV-seropositive.

This clone was detected only a few times. The chain joins TRBV6-5 to TRBJ2-2, with D tentatively TRBD1 (6 bases). CDR1 MNHEY and CDR2 SVGAGI come from the germline V gene. CDR3 size: 13 residues. Between the trimmed V and J ends, which lost 10 bases and 3 bases, there was a span of 12 bases. The CDR3 is CATWTADTGELFF. The DNA of the CDR3 is TGTGCCACCTGGACAGCGGACACCGGGGAGCTGTTTTTT.

There are a few counts of this clone. Other nucleotide sequences in the sample specify the same CDR3. The V and J genes are TRBV6-4 and TRBJ2-6; D is ambiguous. Deletions cut 0 bases from V and 0 bases from J, with 3 bases between. The germline CDR1 and CDR2 sequences are MRHNA and SNTAGT. This CDR3 region has 15 residues. The DNA for the CDR3 is TGTGCCAGCAGTGACTCACACTCTGGGGCCAACGTCCTGACTTTC. Translation gives CASSDSHSGANVLTF.

The CDR3 reads CASSWPGLAGLNEQFF. The DNA of the CDR3 is TGTGCCAGCAGCTGGCCGGGACTAGCGGGGCTCAATGAGCAGTTCTTC. The gene calls are TRBV7-8 and TRBJ2-1, with 13 bases lining up with TRBD2. Germline V lookup: CDR1 SGHVS, CDR2 FQNEAQ. Germline trimming cut 4 bases from V and 6 bases from J; bases unmatched to any gene: 6. This CDR3 region has 16 residues.

V usage is TRBV6-5 and J usage is TRBJ2-1; 7 bases agree with TRBD1. CDR3 size: 11 residues. Trimming took 10 bases from V and 6 from J; bases not matched to a gene: 3. Germline CDR1 MNHEY, CDR2 SVGAGI. In nucleotides, the CDR3 is TGTGCCACCCGGACAGGCAATGAGCAGTTCTTC. It encodes CATRTGNEQFF.

V usage is TRBV9 and J usage is TRBJ2-2; TRBD1 aligns across 8 bases. Germline trimming cut 4 bases from V and 3 bases from J; bases unmatched to any gene: 11. In germline, CDR1 is SGDLS, CDR2 YYNGEE. This CDR3 contains 17 residues. The CDR3 nucleotides read TGTGCCAGCAGCTCGAACCCGGACAGGGCGGACACCGGGGAGCTGTTTTTT. Its protein is CASSSNPDRADTGELFF.

This clone has only a few counts. The V gene is TRBV15, the J gene TRBJ1-1, with a possible D match to TRBD1 (6 bases). Trimming pared 2 bases from V and 5 bases from J, leaving 9 bases between. This CDR3 comprises 13 residues. CDR1 and CDR2 (germline): LNHNV, YYDKDF (reference sequence). CDR3 DNA: TGTGCCACCAGCAGAAGTAGGGGGACTGAAGCTTTCTTT. Translation: CATSRSRGTEAFF.

The genes are TRBV6-6 and TRBJ1-4; D is ambiguous. Trimming removed 2 bases at V and 0 bases at J, with 7 bases between. This CDR3 has 15 amino acids. The germline V gene encodes CDR1 MNHNY and CDR2 SVGAGI (reference sequence). CDR3 amino acids: CASSYNIATNEKLFF. CDR3 nucleotide sequence: TGTGCCAGCAGTTACAACATTGCAACTAATGAAAAACTGTTTTTT.

J is TRBJ2-7 and V is TRBV5-5, with D perhaps TRBD1 (6 bases). V was pared by 0 bases and J by 1 base, with 8 bases between. The CDR3 loop spans 14 amino acids. Looked up from germline, CDR1 is SGHKS and CDR2 is YYEKEE (reference sequence). The DNA for the CDR3 is TGTGCCAGCAGCTTGGGGGACACTTCCTACGAGCAGTACTTC. Translating gives CASSLGDTSYEQYF.

The chain couples TRBV19 to TRBJ1-4, with 8 bases aligning to TRBD1. Per germline, CDR1 LNHDA and CDR2 SQIVND (reference sequence). The CDR3 spans 12 residues. V shed 6 bases and J 8 bases; nucleotides not matched to a gene: 2. The CDR3 sequence: CASRTGEEKLFF. The CDR3 DNA follows: TGTGCCAGTAGGACAGGGGAGGAAAAACTGTTTTTT.

The chain links TRBV7-2 to TRBJ2-7, with 10 bases matching TRBD2. With 5 bases clipped from V and 4 bases from J, the junction kept 8 bases outside the gene matches. There are 15 residues in the CDR3. Germline V lookup: CDR1 SGHTA, CDR2 FQGNSA. For the CDR3, the DNA is TGTGCCAGCAGCCCGGGGGGAGCGGGAGGGTACGAGCAGTACTTC. Its translation: CASSPGGAGGYEQYF.

The chain employs TRBV9 and TRBJ1-5; tentative D call: TRBD1 (5 bases). The CDR3 runs 14 residues. Germline values: CDR1 SGDLS, CDR2 YYNGEE. The V and J ends lost 2 bases and 6 bases respectively, with 12 bases between them. The CDR3 sequence is CASSVAQAGQPQHF. CDR3 coding DNA: TGTGCCAGCAGCGTGGCACAGGCCGGTCAGCCCCAGCATTTT. The full variable domain, its missing parts supplied by reference TRBV9 and TRBJ1-5, is DSGVTQTPKHLITATGQRVTLRCSPRSGDLSVYWYQQSLDQGLQFLIQYYNGEERAKGNILERFSAQQFPDLHSELNLSSLELGDSALYFCASSVAQAGQPQHFGDGTRLSIL.

The chain combines TRBV5-4 with TRBJ1-2; TRBD1 matches at 9 bases. Per germline, CDR1 SGHNT and CDR2 YYREEE (reference sequence). The J segment lost 6 bases and the V segment lost 1 base, leaving 7 bases of the junction unmatched. The CDR3 runs to 15 residues. The CDR3 loop reads CASSLPDRGVNGYTF. The CDR3 coding sequence is TGTGCCAGCAGCTTGCCGGACAGGGGCGTGAATGGCTACACCTTC.

The chain couples TRBV6-5 to TRBJ1-2, with 8 bases identical to TRBD1. Germline loops: CDR1 MNHEY, CDR2 SVGAGI. The J segment lost 4 bases and the V segment lost 4 bases, leaving 2 bases of the junction unmatched. The CDR3 is 13 residues long. CDR3 DNA: TGTGCCAGCAGTTCGGACAGGGCCTATGGCTACACCTTC. It encodes CASSSDRAYGYTF.

This clone showed up just once. J is TRBJ1-1 and V is TRBV6-4, with 8 bases identical to TRBD1. The V segment lost 11 bases and the J segment 9 bases; nucleotides outside the gene matches: 5. Germline CDR1 MRHNA, CDR2 SNTAGT. CDR3 length: 10 amino acids. This CDR3 is CAGNRGKAFF. The CDR3 nucleotides read TGTGCCGGAAACAGGGGGAAAGCTTTCTTT.

This clone was seen a handful of times. The chain carries TRBV6-5 and TRBJ2-3; tentative D call: TRBD1 (6 bases). With 1 base removed from V and 5 bases from J, the gap between germline ends came to 10 bases. The CDR3 totals 14 residues. Germline values: CDR1 MNHEY, CDR2 SVGAGI. CDR3 nucleotide sequence: TGTGCCAGCAGTTACTTGACAGGACAAGATACGCAGTATTTT. This codes for CASSYLTGQDTQYF.

This clone was detected a few times. The chain uses TRBV5-8 and TRBJ2-1; D not resolved. Germline-derived CDR1 and CDR2 are SGHTS and YDEGEE. There are 13 residues in the CDR3. V dropped 4 bases and J dropped 5 bases, with 10 bases sitting between them. The CDR3 nucleotides are TGTGCCAGCAGCCCCTACTTCAACAATGAGCAGTTCTTC. Translating it yields CASSPYFNNEQFF.

The table lists this clone with a few counts. This chain connects TRBV4-1 to TRBJ1-6, with TRBD1 as a possible D gene (5 bases). The CDR3 extends over 15 amino acids. Germline CDR1 reads MGHRA; CDR2 reads YSYEKL. Trimming took off 3 bases at V and 13 bases at J, with 19 bases between the two ends. The CDR3 spells CASSHPEKGLWPLHF. CDR3 coding DNA: TGCGCCAGCAGCCACCCGGAGAAGGGGCTGTGGCCCCTCCACTTT.

This chain links TRBV5-6 with TRBJ2-7; D is possibly TRBD2 (6 bases). The V end lost 4 bases, the J end lost 4 bases, and 12 bases lay between the germline ends. Germline values: CDR1 SGHDT, CDR2 YYEEEE. The CDR3 is made up of 13 amino acids. The CDR3 sequence: CASSGTSWYEQYF. Written as DNA, the CDR3 is TGTGCCAGCAGCGGAACTAGCTGGTACGAGCAGTACTTC.

The chain links TRBV5-4 to TRBJ2-3, with a weak D call TRBD1 (5 bases). V was clipped by 2 bases and J by 1 base, with 17 bases between them. The CDR3 is 17 residues long. Germline V gives CDR1 SGHNT, CDR2 YYREEE (reference sequence). The CDR3 loop reads CASSLPDKGRRTDTQYF. The CDR3 nucleotides are TGTGCCAGCAGCTTACCCGATAAGGGGCGCCGCACAGATACGCAGTATTTT.

The rearrangement uses TRBV5-6 and TRBJ1-1; 8 nucleotides agree with TRBD1. V lost 2 bases to trimming and J lost 7 bases; unmatched junction nucleotides: 7. The CDR3 spans 14 residues. Germline CDR1 and CDR2: SGHDT and YYEEEE. Here the CDR3 reads CASSFRQGTNEAFF. The CDR3 DNA sequence: TGTGCCAGCAGCTTCCGACAGGGGACTAATGAAGCTTTCTTT. Full variable domain (remainder filled in from reference TRBV5-6 and TRBJ1-1): DAGVTQSPTHLIKTRGQQVTLRCSPKSGHDTVSWYQQALGQGPQFIFQYYEEEERQRGNFPDRFSGHQFPNYSSELNVNALLLGDSALYLCASSFRQGTNEAFFGQGTRLTVV.

The chain uses TRBV27 and TRBJ2-1, with D unclear. The CDR3 extends over 13 amino acids. Germline V gene sequence: CDR1 MNHEY, CDR2 SMNVEV (reference sequence). V gave up 2 bases and J gave up 10 bases, with 12 bases separating them. The CDR3 reads CASSLMPRWEQFF. CDR3 sequence (DNA): TGTGCCAGCAGTTTAATGCCTAGATGGGAGCAGTTCTTC.

V is TRBV2 and J is TRBJ2-7; the D is unclear. Deletions cut 6 bases from V and 6 bases from J, with 12 bases between. CDR3 length: 12 residues. The germline CDR1 and CDR2 sequences are SNHLY and FYNNEI. The CDR3, as DNA: TGTGCCAGCAGCGCGCAGGATATCGAGCAGTACTTC. The encoded protein is CASSAQDIEQYF. Variable domain in full (rest from reference TRBV2 and TRBJ2-7): EPEVTQTPSHQVTQMGQEVILRCVPISNHLYFYWYRQILGQKVEFLVSFYNNEISEKSEIFDDQFSVERPDGSNFTLKIRSTKLEDSAMYFCASSAQDIEQYFGPGTRLTVT.

V gene TRBV15 combines with J gene TRBJ2-3; 12 nucleotides agree with TRBD2. The V gene's germline CDR1 is LNHNV and CDR2 YYDKDF (reference sequence). The CDR3 loop spans 22 amino acids. After removal of 0 bases from V and 6 bases from J, the junction contained 22 bases not matched to a gene. As DNA, the CDR3 is TGTGCCACCAGCAGAGATCTTAGGGCTAGCGGGAGGGATGATACTTTTGTGGATACGCAGTATTTT. It is translated as CATSRDLRASGRDDTFVDTQYF.

This chain uses TRBV27 with TRBJ2-7; maybe TRBD2 (7 bases). Germline CDR1 reads MNHEY; CDR2 reads SMNVEV (reference sequence). The CDR3 extends over 15 amino acids. Trimming took off 0 bases at V and 3 bases at J, with 12 bases between the two ends. The CDR3 DNA follows: TGTGCCAGCAGTTTATCGGGGGGGGGCCTCTACGAGCAGTACTTC. Translation gives CASSLSGGGLYEQYF.

Comment on this clone: The conserved closing phenylalanine or tryptophan is absent in this CDR3, likely reflecting a read error. The CDR3 DNA reads TGTGCCAGCAGCCAAGGACTAGCGGGGACGCCCGGAGATACGCAGTATGTT. The encoded protein is CASSQGLAGTPGDTQYV. The rearrangement joins TRBV4-2 to TRBJ2-3; TRBD2 matches 11 bases. Germline trimming cut 1 base from V and 5 bases from J; bases unmatched to any gene: 8. This CDR3 is 17 amino acids long. Germline CDR1 reads LGHNA; CDR2 reads YNFKEQ.

The chain links TRBV10-1 to TRBJ2-3, with 7 bases fitting TRBD2. The CDR3 runs to 14 residues. Germline lookup yields CDR1 WNHNN and CDR2 SYGVQD (reference sequence). V lost 0 bases to trimming and J lost 5 bases; unmatched junction nucleotides: 2. CDR3 loop: CASSESWGGDTQYF. As DNA, the CDR3 is TGCGCCAGCAGTGAGTCGTGGGGGGGAGATACGCAGTATTTT.

This clone turned up a few times. The chain uses TRBV9 and TRBJ2-5; TRBD2 matches 9 bases. CDR1 is SGDLS, CDR2 YYNGEE, per germline. CDR3 size: 14 residues. Trimming removed 6 bases from V and 5 bases from J; junction bases left unmatched: 8. Written as DNA, the CDR3 is TGTGCCAGCAAAGGTAGCGGGAGTGCGGAGACCCAGTACTTC. Residues: CASKGSGSAETQYF.

This clone was seen a handful of times. The chain carries TRBV6-1 and TRBJ2-7, with 8 bases identical to TRBD2. Looked up from germline, CDR1 is MNHNS and CDR2 is SASEGT. The CDR3 is 15 residues long. The trim removed 3 bases at V and 3 bases at J, leaving 7 bases unmatched. CDR3 in DNA: TGTGCCAGCAGTGAGAGGCGGGAGGCCCACTACGAGCAGTACTTC. Translating it yields CASSERREAHYEQYF.

The J gene is TRBJ1-5, the V gene TRBV19, with a possible D match to TRBD1 (5 bases). Germline loops: CDR1 LNHDA, CDR2 SQIVND (reference sequence). Trimming pared 7 bases from V and 0 bases from J, leaving 16 bases between. This CDR3 is 16 amino acids long. The CDR3 DNA reads TGTGCCAGTAAAGGAGACGGGGGATATAGCAATCAGCCCCAGCATTTT. Encoded protein: CASKGDGGYSNQPQHF.